These T cell receptor beta chains were read from a single sample in a study of cytomegalovirus exposure and HLA in healthy donors. Assay: immunoSEQ multiplex PCR; the TCRdb copy retains only in-frame clones and omits some. Among around 150,000 clones listed, 91% were seen once. Material: PBMCs. These receptors all stem from a woman between 18 and 30 years old in good health and CMV-seropositive. The CDR3 runs from the conserved cysteine through the conserved F or W. The D gene is left open where the match is weak. For some rows the clone size is stated as once, few or many, or as a class when expanded; others skip it.

CDR3nt,CDR3aa,j_gene,d_gene,abundance,v_gene
TGTGCCAGCACCAAAGCCCTAGCGGGAGGGCCTTGGAATGAGCAGTTCTTC,CASTKALAGGPWNEQFF,TRBJ2-1,TRBD2,NA,TRBV28
TGTGCCAGCAGCTCGGACTACATTACTAGCGGGGCCCCCGGGCAGGGTCAAGAGACCCAGTACTTC,CASSSDYITSGAPGQGQETQYF,TRBJ2-5,TRBD2,NA,TRBV28
TGCGCCAGCAGCAGTGAAGGGGGGGTATACGAGCAGTACTTC,CASSSEGGVYEQYF,TRBJ2-7,NA,NA,TRBV5-1
TGTGCCAGCAGCTTAGGAAGGAGGATCACTGAAGCTTTCTTT,CASSLGRRITEAFF,TRBJ1-1,NA,NA,TRBV7-8
TGTGCCAGTAGTCACTATCCGGGACTAGCGGGAGGGTTAGGACATAGGAATGAGCAGTTCTTC,CASSHYPGLAGGLGHRNEQFF,TRBJ2-1,TRBD2,NA,TRBV19
TGTGCCAGCAGCGCCCGCCTGAGAGAGACCCAGTACTTC,CASSARLRETQYF,TRBJ2-5,NA,few,TRBV14
TGTGCCAGCAGCGTAGCCCCGGGAACCGGGGAGCTGTTTTTT,CASSVAPGTGELFF,TRBJ2-2,NA,NA,TRBV9
TGTGCCAGCAGTTTGGAAGCGGGGTTAGAAGAGACCCAGTACTTC,CASSLEAGLEETQYF,TRBJ2-5,TRBD2,NA,TRBV27
TGTGCCTGGAGCTCCCCGTTGTTTAACTATGGCTACACCTTC,CAWSSPLFNYGYTF,TRBJ1-2,NA,NA,TRBV30
TGTGCCAGTAGTTTGAAAGCGGGCCTCACCGGGGAGCTGTTTTTT,CASSLKAGLTGELFF,TRBJ2-2,NA,few,TRBV19
TGTGCCAGCAGTTACTCAGACAGGGTGGGTGGCTACACCTTC,CASSYSDRVGGYTF,TRBJ1-2,TRBD1,NA,TRBV6-6
TGTGCCAGCGTACTAACAGGGGCTAACTATGGCTACACCTTC,CASVLTGANYGYTF,TRBJ1-2,TRBD1,NA,TRBV7-9
TGTGCCAGCACACAGGGTTTGGGTATTCGCTACACCTTC,CASTQGLGIRYTF,TRBJ1-2,NA,once,TRBV6-5
TGTGCCAGCAGCTTCTCAAGGGAGGAGACCCAGTACTTC,CASSFSREETQYF,TRBJ2-5,NA,NA,TRBV7-9
TGTGCCAGCAGCTTGCAGGGAAGCTCCTACGAGCAGTACTTC,CASSLQGSSYEQYF,TRBJ2-7,NA,NA,TRBV5-6
TGTGCCAGCAGCTTACATAAGCGGTCATCCTACGAGCAGTACTTC,CASSLHKRSSYEQYF,TRBJ2-7,NA,NA,TRBV7-9
TGTGCCAGCAGCCCAGCTAGGATTAGCGGGGGGCAGAACACCGGGGAGCTGTTTTTT,CASSPARISGGQNTGELFF,TRBJ2-2,TRBD2,once,TRBV7-9
TGTGCCAGCAATCGGCAGGCGAACTACGAGCAGTACTTC,CASNRQANYEQYF,TRBJ2-7,NA,NA,TRBV2
TGTGCCAGCAGTGAATCAAGACTAGCTAGGTACTTC,CASSESRLARYF,TRBJ2-4,TRBD2,NA,TRBV6-1